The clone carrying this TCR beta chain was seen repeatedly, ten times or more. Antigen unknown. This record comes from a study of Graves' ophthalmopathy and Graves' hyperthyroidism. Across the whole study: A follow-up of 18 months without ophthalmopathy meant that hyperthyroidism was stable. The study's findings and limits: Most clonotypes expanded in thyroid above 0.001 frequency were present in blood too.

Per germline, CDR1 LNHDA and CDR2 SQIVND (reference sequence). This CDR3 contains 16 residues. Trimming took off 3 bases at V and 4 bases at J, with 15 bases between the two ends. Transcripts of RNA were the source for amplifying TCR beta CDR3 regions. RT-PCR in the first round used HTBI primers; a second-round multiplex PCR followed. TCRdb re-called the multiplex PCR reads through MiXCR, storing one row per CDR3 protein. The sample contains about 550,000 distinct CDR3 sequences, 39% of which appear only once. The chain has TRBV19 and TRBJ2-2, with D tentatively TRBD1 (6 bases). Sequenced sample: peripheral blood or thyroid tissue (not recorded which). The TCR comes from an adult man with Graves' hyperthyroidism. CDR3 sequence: CASSMTAGAITGELFF. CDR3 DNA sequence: TGTGCCAGTAGTATGACGGCAGGGGCCATCACCGGGGAGCTGTTTTTT.